The sequence of this T cell receptor beta chain was determined in a study of blood T cell repertoires in COVID-19. Whole-study context: The origin of the acute and convalescent COVID-19 samples was the United States, Italy and Spain. T cells, B-cell-depleted T cells, or PBMCs supplied cDNA or gDNA.

The CDR3 is 14 residues long. The germline gives CDR1 MNHEY, CDR2 SVGAGI. V was clipped by 3 bases and J by 0 bases, with 9 bases between them. As processed by the authors: Amplification with reference gene primers provided the estimates of nucleated cell counts. The table came from immunoSEQ multiplex PCR; TCRdb's copy has only in-frame clones and leaves some out. V and J calls and clone size are as listed in that table; D and trimming were resolved from the DNA. The data show 200,000 to 250,000 clones, around 86% seen once. The source material was peripheral blood. The J gene is TRBJ2-7, the V gene TRBV6-5, with D uncertain. This receptor was identified in a man aged 45-65 years with acute or convalescent COVID-19. This CDR3 is CASSYGRFSYEQYF. The CDR3, as DNA: TGTGCCAGCAGTTATGGCAGGTTCTCCTACGAGCAGTACTTC.